The 13 T cell receptor beta chains in this list originate from one sample, sequenced in a study of cytotoxic CD8 clonotypes in ibrutinib-treated CLL. Assay: immunoSEQ multiplex PCR; the TCRdb copy retains only in-frame clones and omits some. The repertoire holds fewer than 90,000 clones, with under 70% as singletons. This specimen consisted of PBMCs, obtained after 12 months of ibrutinib treatment. The receptors originated from a human donor with chronic lymphocytic leukemia.

V usage is TRBV11-2 and J usage is TRBJ2-7; D is possibly TRBD1 or TRBD2 (6 bases each). The CDR3 runs to 16 residues. The germline V and J ends were trimmed by 6 bases and 2 bases, with 20 bases remaining between them. Germline CDR1 reads SGHAT; CDR2 reads FQNNGV. The CDR3 is CASSNHVRGPPYEQYF. Written as DNA, the CDR3 is TGTGCCAGCAGTAATCATGTACGGGGGCCACCCTACGAGCAGTACTTC.

This clone has a single count. V is TRBV27 and J is TRBJ2-3, with D perhaps given as TRBD1 or TRBD2 (5 bases each). CDR1 and CDR2 from the germline V gene are MNHEY and SMNVEV (reference sequence). V lost 7 bases and J lost 1, with 12 bases in between. The CDR3 length is 14 residues. The CDR3 DNA sequence: TGTGCCAGCACCGCCCTGGGGGGCACAGATACGCAGTATTTT. It specifies CASTALGGTDTQYF.

The chain couples TRBV18 to TRBJ1-1; 7 nucleotides align to TRBD1. The germline V gene has CDR1 KGHSH and CDR2 LQKENI. With V trimmed by 8 bases and J by 0 bases, 6 bases remained unmatched. This CDR3 has 14 residues. DNA of the CDR3: TGTGCCAGCACTCAACAGGGGATGAACACTGAAGCTTTCTTT. This encodes CASTQQGMNTEAFF.

The table lists this clone with a count of one. V usage is TRBV13 and J usage is TRBJ2-7; D gene ambiguous. The CDR3 consists of 14 residues. Trimming cost V 5 bases and J 2 bases, with 13 bases left between them. Germline V gene sequence: CDR1 PRHDT, CDR2 FYEKMQ (reference sequence). CDR3 protein: CASSPRAETYEQYF. The DNA of the CDR3 is TGTGCCAGCAGCCCAAGGGCAGAAACCTACGAGCAGTACTTC.

CDR3 region: CASSLILPGNTDTQYF. CDR3 DNA sequence: TGCGCCAGCAGCCTCATACTACCCGGAAACACAGATACGCAGTATTTT. This chain joins TRBV4-3 and TRBJ2-3; D not resolved. Trimming shortened V by 4 bases and J by 2 bases, and 16 bases separated the two germline ends. The CDR3 contains 16 residues. Germline V gene sequence: CDR1 LGHNA, CDR2 YSLEER.

This clone was observed a single time. The chain carries TRBV7-9 and TRBJ2-3; no definite D call. The V and J ends lost 5 bases and 3 bases respectively, with 6 bases between them. Per the germline V gene, CDR1 is SEHNR and CDR2 is FQNEAQ (reference sequence). The CDR3 runs 12 residues. CDR3: CASSILTDTQYF. DNA of the CDR3: TGTGCCAGCAGCATACTGACAGATACGCAGTATTTT.

The chain combines TRBV7-2 with TRBJ2-7, with D possibly matching TRBD1 (6 bases). V was clipped by 4 bases and J by 4 bases, with 14 bases between them. The CDR3 length is 14 residues. The germline V gene encodes CDR1 SGHTA and CDR2 FQGNSA. The CDR3 spells CASSSQPQGYEQYF. The CDR3 DNA reads as TGTGCCAGCAGCTCCCAGCCACAGGGTTACGAGCAGTACTTC. Looking up the rest from reference TRBV7-2 and TRBJ2-7 gives the full variable domain: GAGVSQSPSNKVTEKGKDVELRCDPISGHTALYWYRQSLGQGLEFLIYFQGNSAPDKSGLPSDRFSAERTGGSVSTLTIQRTQQEDSAVYLCASSSQPQGYEQYFGPGTRLTVT.

The chain links TRBV6-1 to TRBJ2-1; TRBD2 matches 8 bases. The CDR3 runs 15 residues. Germline V gene lookup returns CDR1 MNHNS and CDR2 SASEGT. Unmatched junction bases numbered 8, after V lost 7 bases and J lost 3 bases. CDR3: CASIREAGGYNEQFF. The DNA of the CDR3 is TGTGCCAGCATTCGCGAGGCGGGGGGCTACAATGAGCAGTTCTTC.

CDR3 residues: CASSGGHVSYGYTF. CDR3 nucleotide sequence: TGTGCCAGCTCAGGGGGACACGTCTCTTATGGCTACACCTTC. V and J are TRBV18 and TRBJ1-2; weak D call: TRBD1 (6 bases). This CDR3 spans 14 amino acids. Germline V lookup: CDR1 KGHSH, CDR2 LQKENI. Trimming took 5 bases from V and 5 from J, leaving 15 bases between them.

This clone turned up a few times. This sequence joins TRBV25-1 and TRBJ2-7; 8 bases align to TRBD2. This CDR3 comprises 13 residues. Germline-derived CDR1 and CDR2 are MGHDK and SYGVNS. Trimming removed 4 bases from V and 6 bases from J; junction bases left unmatched: 5. CDR3 in amino acids: CASSGIGLAEQYF. In DNA, the CDR3 is TGTGCCAGCAGTGGGATTGGACTAGCCGAGCAGTACTTC.

The chain links TRBV6-1 to TRBJ1-2; possible D gene TRBD1, 6 bases. Germline CDR1 MNHNS, CDR2 SASEGT. The CDR3 runs to 14 residues. V was shortened by 3 bases and J by 4 bases, with 12 bases between the two germline ends. CDR3 in amino acids: CASSETRGSYGYTF. DNA of the CDR3: TGTGCCAGCAGTGAGACCAGGGGCAGCTATGGCTACACCTTC.

This rearrangement joins TRBV7-3 to TRBJ1-1; 7 bases fit TRBD1. V gave up 5 bases and J gave up 2 bases; unmatched junction bases: 5. This CDR3 region has 14 residues. The germline V gene encodes CDR1 SGHTA and CDR2 FQGTGA. CDR3: CASSPGQSNTEAFF. CDR3 DNA: TGTGCCAGCAGCCCGGGACAGTCAAACACTGAAGCTTTCTTT.

The chain uses TRBV5-1 and TRBJ1-2; D unclear. V was trimmed by 2 bases and J by 7 bases, leaving 9 bases between them. CDR3 length: 12 residues. Per the germline V gene, CDR1 is SGHRS and CDR2 is YFSETQ. The DNA for the CDR3 is TGCGCCAGCAGCTTTGAAGGGCTTGGCTACACCTTC. Amino acids: CASSFEGLGYTF.